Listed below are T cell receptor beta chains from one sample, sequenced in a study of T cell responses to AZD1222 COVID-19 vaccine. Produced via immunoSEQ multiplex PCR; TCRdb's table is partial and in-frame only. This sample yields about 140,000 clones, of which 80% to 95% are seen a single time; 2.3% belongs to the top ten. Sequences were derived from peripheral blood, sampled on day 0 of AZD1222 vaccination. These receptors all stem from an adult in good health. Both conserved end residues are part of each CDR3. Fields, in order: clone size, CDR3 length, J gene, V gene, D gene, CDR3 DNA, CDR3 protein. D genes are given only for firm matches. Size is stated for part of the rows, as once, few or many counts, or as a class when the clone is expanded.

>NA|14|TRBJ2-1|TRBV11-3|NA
TGTGCCAGCAGCTTAATCCCAGAAGACAATGAGCAGTTCTTC
CASSLIPEDNEQFF
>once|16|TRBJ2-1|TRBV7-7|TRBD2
TGTGCCAGCAGCTTAGGGACTAGCGGGGGGTACAATGAGCAGTTCTTC
CASSLGTSGGYNEQFF
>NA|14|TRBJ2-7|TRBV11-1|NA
TGTGCCAGCAGCCGAGGGGGTAGCACCTACGAGCAGTACTTC
CASSRGGSTYEQYF
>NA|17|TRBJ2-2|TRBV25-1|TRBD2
TGTGCCAGCAGTCCAGGACTAGCGGGAGATATTACCGGGGAGCTGTTTTTT
CASSPGLAGDITGELFF
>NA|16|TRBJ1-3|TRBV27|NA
TGTGCCAGCAGGCTAATAGGACGCGGCTCTGGAAACACCATATATTTT
CASRLIGRGSGNTIYF
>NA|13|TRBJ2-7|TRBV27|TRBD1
TGTGCCAGCAGGCGGACAGGCTTGGGCGAGCAGTACTTC
CASRRTGLGEQYF
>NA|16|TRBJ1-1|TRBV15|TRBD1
TGTGCCACCAGCAGCCGGGACAGGGTAGTTAGCACTGAAGCTTTCTTT
CATSSRDRVVSTEAFF
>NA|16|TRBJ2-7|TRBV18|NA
TGTGCCAGCTCACCGTGGGGGCAAAACCGGGACACCAAGACGTACTTC
CASSPWGQNRDTKTYF
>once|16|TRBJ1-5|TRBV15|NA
TGTGCCACCAGCAGAGATGGGTACGGCCCGAATCAGCCCCAGCATTTT
CATSRDGYGPNQPQHF
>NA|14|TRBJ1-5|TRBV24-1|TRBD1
TGTGCCACCAGTGATGGGACAGGGTGGCAGCCCCAGCATTTT
CATSDGTGWQPQHF
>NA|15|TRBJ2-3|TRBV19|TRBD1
TGTGCCAGTAGCAGGGACAGGGGAAAGGAAGATACGCAGTATTTT
CASSRDRGKEDTQYF
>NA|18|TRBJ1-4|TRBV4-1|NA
TGCGCCAGCAGCCAAGGAAGGAGTGGTCGGGGAACTAATGAAAAACTGTTTTTT
CASSQGRSGRGTNEKLFF
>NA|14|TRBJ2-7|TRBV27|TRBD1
TGTGCCAGCAGTTTTACAGGGGGCGCCTACGAGCAGTACTTC
CASSFTGGAYEQYF
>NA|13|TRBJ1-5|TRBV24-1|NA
TGTGCCACCAGTGTACAGGGCAATCAGCCCCAGCATTTT
CATSVQGNQPQHF
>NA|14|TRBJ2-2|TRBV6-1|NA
TGTGCCAGCAGTGACCCCTTAGACCCCGGGGAGCTGTTTTTT
CASSDPLDPGELFF
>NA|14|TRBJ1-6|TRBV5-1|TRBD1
TGCGCCAGCAGCTGGGGACAGGGTCGGTCACCCCTCCACTTT
CASSWGQGRSPLHF
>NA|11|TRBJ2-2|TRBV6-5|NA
TGTGCCAGCACCCACACCGGGGAGCTGTTTTTT
CASTHTGELFF
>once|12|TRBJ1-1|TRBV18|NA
TGTGCCAGCTCACCACTGGACGGTGAAGCTTTCTTT
CASSPLDGEAFF
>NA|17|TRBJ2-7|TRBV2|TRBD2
TGTGCCAGCAGTGTGGTGGGACTAGCGGAGAGACCCTACGAGCAGTACTTC
CASSVVGLAERPYEQYF
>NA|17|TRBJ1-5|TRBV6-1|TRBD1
TGTGCCAGCAGTGCTATCTTCAGGGGGCAAGGGAATCAGCCCCAGCATTTT
CASSAIFRGQGNQPQHF
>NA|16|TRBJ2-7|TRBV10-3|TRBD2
TGTGCCATCAGTGATAATAGCGGGAGGCAAACCTACGAGCAGTACTTC
CAISDNSGRQTYEQYF
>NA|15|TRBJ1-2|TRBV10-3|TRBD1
TGTGCCATCAGTGAGTCGGGACAGGGGGCCTTTGGCTACACCTTC
CAISESGQGAFGYTF
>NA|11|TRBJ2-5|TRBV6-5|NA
TGTGCCAGTGGGGCAACGGAGACCCAGTACTTC
CASGATETQYF
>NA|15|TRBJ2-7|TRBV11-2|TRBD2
TGTGCCAGCAGCGTAGCTAGCGGGGGACGCTACGAGCAGTACTTC
CASSVASGGRYEQYF
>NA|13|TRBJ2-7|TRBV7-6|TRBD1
TGTGCCAGCAGCCCGGGGACAGTCTACGAGCAGTACTTC
CASSPGTVYEQYF
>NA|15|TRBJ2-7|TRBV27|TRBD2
TGTGCCAGCAGTTCGGCCGGGACTAGAGCTTACGAGCAGTACTTC
CASSSAGTRAYEQYF
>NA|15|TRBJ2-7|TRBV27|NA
TGTGCCAGCAGTTTAAGGGCCCCGATGACCCACGAGCAGTACTTC
CASSLRAPMTHEQYF
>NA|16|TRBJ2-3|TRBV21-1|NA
TGTGCCAGCAGCAAAAGTTGTGGACGCCGGACAGATACGCAGTATTTT
CASSKSCGRRTDTQYF
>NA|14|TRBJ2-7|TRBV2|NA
TGTGCCAGCAGTGAAGTCAGGGGTTACTACGAGCAGTACTTC
CASSEVRGYYEQYF
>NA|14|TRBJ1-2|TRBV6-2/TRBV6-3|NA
TGTGCCAGCAGTTACCCCTCGGGGTACTATGGCTACACCTTC
CASSYPSGYYGYTF
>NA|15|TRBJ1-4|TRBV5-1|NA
TGCGCCAGCAGCTTGGCCCTTTCTGGGACAGAAAAACTGTTTTTT
CASSLALSGTEKLFF
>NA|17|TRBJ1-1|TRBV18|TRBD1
TGTGCCAGCTCACCAAGGGACATCGAGGGGGCGGGCACTGAAGCTTTCTTT
CASSPRDIEGAGTEAFF
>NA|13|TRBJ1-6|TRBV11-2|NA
TGTGCCAGCAGCCCCGAGGTAGGATCACCCCTCCACTTT
CASSPEVGSPLHF
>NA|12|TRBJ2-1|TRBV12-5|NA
TGTGCTAGTGGTACCCTTATCAATGAGCAGTTCTTC
CASGTLINEQFF
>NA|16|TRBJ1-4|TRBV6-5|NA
TGTGCCAGCAGTTACTCACCGGACAGTATAGGTGAAAAACTGTTTTTT
CASSYSPDSIGEKLFF
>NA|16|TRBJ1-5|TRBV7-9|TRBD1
TGTGCCAGCAGCCAGGGAGGGGGCATCGGCAATCAGCCCCAGCATTTT
CASSQGGGIGNQPQHF
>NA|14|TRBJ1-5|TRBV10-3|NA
TGTGCCATCAGTGACGAGGGAGGTAGGGAGCCCCAGCATTTT
CAISDEGGREPQHF
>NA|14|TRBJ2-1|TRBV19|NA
TGTGCCAGTAGTGGGGGGAGTTCCTACAATGAGCAGTTCTTC
CASSGGSSYNEQFF
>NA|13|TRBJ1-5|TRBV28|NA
TGTGCCAGCAGTCAATCTAGGGATCAGCCCCAGCATTTT
CASSQSRDQPQHF
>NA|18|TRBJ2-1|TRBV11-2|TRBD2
TGTGCCAGCAGCTTTCTCGGAACTAGCGGGGGGGTAAGGAATGAGCAGTTCTTC
CASSFLGTSGGVRNEQFF
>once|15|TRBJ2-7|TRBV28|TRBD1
TGTGCCAGCAGTCCTCCGGGACAGGGTAATTACGAGCAGTACTTC
CASSPPGQGNYEQYF
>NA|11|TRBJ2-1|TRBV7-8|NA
TGTGCCAGCAGCTTATCGGATGAGCAGTTCTTC
CASSLSDEQFF
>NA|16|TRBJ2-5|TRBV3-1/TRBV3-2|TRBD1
TGTGCCAGCAGCCAAGTTTGGGACAGGGGCCAAGAGACCCAGTACTTC
CASSQVWDRGQETQYF
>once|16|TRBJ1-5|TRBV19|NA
TGTGCCAGTAGTATGGCCGGGACGGATAGCAATCAGCCCCAGCATTTT
CASSMAGTDSNQPQHF
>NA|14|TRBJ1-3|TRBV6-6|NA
TGTGCCAGCAGGAGCGGGGGTTCCGGAAACACCATATATTTT
CASRSGGSGNTIYF
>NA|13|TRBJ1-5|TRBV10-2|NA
TGCGCCAGCAGTGAGTCCGTCAATCAGCCCCAGCATTTT
CASSESVNQPQHF
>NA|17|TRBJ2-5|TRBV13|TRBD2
TGTGCCAGCAGCCCCAGGAGGACTGGCGGGGGCCAAGAGACCCAGTACTTC
CASSPRRTGGGQETQYF
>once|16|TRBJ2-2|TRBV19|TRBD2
TGTGCCAGTAGTAGACGTAGCGGGATCAACACCGGGGAGCTGTTTTTT
CASSRRSGINTGELFF
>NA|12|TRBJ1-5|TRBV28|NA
TGTGCCAGCAGGGGGCCCAATCAGCCCCAGCATTTT
CASRGPNQPQHF
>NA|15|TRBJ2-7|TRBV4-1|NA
TGCGCCAGCAGCCAAGATGACAGCTGGGGCTACGAGCAGTACTTC
CASSQDDSWGYEQYF
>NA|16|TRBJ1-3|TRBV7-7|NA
TGTGCCAGCAGCACCGGGACGGTGAGCTCTGGAAACACCATATATTTT
CASSTGTVSSGNTIYF